Listed below are T cell receptor beta chains from one sample, sequenced in a study of response to subunit inactivated influenza vaccine. Via MiXCR, TCRdb re-called the RT-PCR reads, giving one row per CDR3 protein. Of approximately 520,000 distinct CDR3 sequences listed, approximately 15% were seen once; the top ten hold 3% to 3.5%. The specimen was CD4+ T cells sorted from PBMCs, collected less than 25 months after vaccination. These receptor sequences come from a man between 50 and 75 years old who received an inactivated influenza vaccine. Each CDR3 is given with its conserved first and last residue. The D gene is left open where the match is weak. Size is stated for part of the rows, as once, few or many counts, or as a class when the clone is expanded.

CDR3 DNA,CDR3 protein,clone size,J gene,D gene,V gene
TGCGCCAGCAGCCAAGTTGCTACAGATACGCAGTATTTT,CASSQVATDTQYF,.,TRBJ2-3,.,TRBV4-3
TGTGCCATACAGCGACCGTCCTACAATGAGCAGTTCTTC,CAIQRPSYNEQFF,.,TRBJ2-1,.,TRBV10-3
TGTGCCACCAGCAGGAGATCTGGTGGCGGGAGGGACTACAATGAGCAGTTCTTC,CATSRRSGGGRDYNEQFF,.,TRBJ2-1,TRBD2,TRBV15
TGTGCCAGCAGCACACGGACAGGGCAGTTGTGGACCCAGTACTTC,CASSTRTGQLWTQYF,.,TRBJ2-5,TRBD1,TRBV5-8
TGCAGTGCTAGAGAACCCGGGAGGGGGGGCCGGAGGTACCAAGAGACCCAGTACTTC,CSAREPGRGGRRYQETQYF,.,TRBJ2-5,TRBD2,TRBV20-1
TGCGCCAGCAGCTTGGTTTCATCGAGCTCCTACGAGCAGTACTTC,CASSLVSSSSYEQYF,many,TRBJ2-7,.,TRBV5-1
TGTGCCAGCAGTTTCCGGGGGGGCCGAGAGACCCAGTACTTC,CASSFRGGRETQYF,.,TRBJ2-5,TRBD2,TRBV27
TGTGCCAGCAGCTATACACCCGGCTACGAGCAGTACTTC,CASSYTPGYEQYF,.,TRBJ2-7,.,TRBV6-5
TGCGCCAGCAGCCCATCTAGAGGAACGCAGTATTTT,CASSPSRGTQYF,many,TRBJ2-3,.,TRBV5-1
TGTGCCAGTACCCCCATTAGCGGGGGCTCCTACAATGAGCAGTTCTTC,CASTPISGGSYNEQFF,few,TRBJ2-1,TRBD2,TRBV19
TGTGCCAGCCTGAAGGGGCCAGGAAGCCACGAGCAGTACTTC,CASLKGPGSHEQYF,.,TRBJ2-7,.,TRBV7-2
TGCGCCAGCAGCCAAGACAGGACAGTTAATTCACCCCTCCACTTT,CASSQDRTVNSPLHF,few,TRBJ1-6,.,TRBV4-3
TGCAGTGCTAAGGACAGAACAGGGCCGAGCTCCTACAATGAGCAGTTCTTC,CSAKDRTGPSSYNEQFF,.,TRBJ2-1,.,TRBV20-1
TGTGCCAGCAGCCAAGAGCAGGGGTACAATTCACCCCTCCACTTT,CASSQEQGYNSPLHF,.,TRBJ1-6,.,TRBV14
TGCAGTGCCGACGGAGGAGAGGGTTATGGCTACACCTTC,CSADGGEGYGYTF,few,TRBJ1-2,.,TRBV20-1
TGTGCCAGCAGCGTAGTGGTGAACACTGAAGCTTTCTTT,CASSVVVNTEAFF,.,TRBJ1-1,.,TRBV9
TGTGCCAGCAGGGGTGGTGAGCAGTTCTTC,CASRGGEQFF,few,TRBJ2-1,.,TRBV7-2
TGCGCCAGCAGGGTAGGGCAAAACACTGAAGCTTTCTTT,CASRVGQNTEAFF,.,TRBJ1-1,.,TRBV5-1
TGTGCCAGCAGCCAAGATCTGAGAGCTGAAGCTTTCTTT,CASSQDLRAEAFF,few,TRBJ1-1,.,TRBV3-1
TGTGCCAGCAGCCTCCGGGACAGGGCCATCTTCTACGAGCAGTACTTC,CASSLRDRAIFYEQYF,few,TRBJ2-7,TRBD1,TRBV11-2
TGTGCCAGCAGCTTTAGTGGGAGAGATACGCAGTATTTT,CASSFSGRDTQYF,many,TRBJ2-3,.,TRBV7-9
TGCAGTGCTAGGGATATGAGGGAGTACCAAGAGACCCAGTACTTC,CSARDMREYQETQYF,.,TRBJ2-5,.,TRBV20-1
TGTGCCAGCAGCCCACAGGGGGCTCTTAACACTGAAGCTTTCTTT,CASSPQGALNTEAFF,.,TRBJ1-1,TRBD1,TRBV7-2
TGTGCCAGCAGCAAGAGGGTCGGTGCCATGAACACTGAAGCTTTCTTT,CASSKRVGAMNTEAFF,.,TRBJ1-1,.,TRBV7-8
TGTGCCAGTAGAGGGACATCCACAGATACGCAGTATTTT,CASRGTSTDTQYF,many,TRBJ2-3,.,TRBV19
TGTGCCAGCAGTCCCAGGGGACTAGCCTCCGAGCAGTACTTC,CASSPRGLASEQYF,.,TRBJ2-7,TRBD2,TRBV27
TGTGCCAGTAGTATATCCCACAGGTCTGGGGCCAACGTCCTGACTTTC,CASSISHRSGANVLTF,.,TRBJ2-6,.,TRBV19
TGTGCCATCAGCCCGGGACTAGCGGGAGCACATGAGCAGTTCTTC,CAISPGLAGAHEQFF,.,TRBJ2-1,TRBD2,TRBV10-3
TGTGCCAGCAATGGACAGAAGGCCTACGAGCAGTACTTC,CASNGQKAYEQYF,.,TRBJ2-7,.,TRBV28
TGTGCCAGCAGCTTGACAGTAAAGGACACTGAAGCTTTCTTT,CASSLTVKDTEAFF,few,TRBJ1-1,.,TRBV5-6
TGTGCCAGCAGGCTACTAGTGGGGGGATACAATGAGCAGTTCTTC,CASRLLVGGYNEQFF,.,TRBJ2-1,.,TRBV7-8
TGTGCCAGCAGCCAAGGGGAGGGAGCACAGGGCTACACCTTC,CASSQGEGAQGYTF,few,TRBJ1-2,.,TRBV3-1
TGTGCCAGCAGCCCAGGACTAGCGGACCTTTACGAGCAGTACTTC,CASSPGLADLYEQYF,.,TRBJ2-7,TRBD2,TRBV9
TGTGCCAGCCAGGGGGACATTAAAGGGGAGCAGTTCTTC,CASQGDIKGEQFF,few,TRBJ2-1,TRBD1,TRBV6-2/TRBV6-3
TGCGCCAGCAGCCCCCCGAGCGGGACCTCCTACAATGAGCAGTTCTTC,CASSPPSGTSYNEQFF,few,TRBJ2-1,TRBD2,TRBV5-1
TGTGCCAGCAGACGAACTAGCGGGAGTTCGGTCAATGAGCAGTTCTTC,CASRRTSGSSVNEQFF,.,TRBJ2-1,.,TRBV21-1
TGTGCCAGCAGTTACCGGGACATTTCATCCGAGCAGTACTTC,CASSYRDISSEQYF,few,TRBJ2-7,.,TRBV25-1
TGCGCCAGCAGCCCCCTGGGAGGAGGGAGCTATGGCTACACCTTC,CASSPLGGGSYGYTF,.,TRBJ1-2,.,TRBV4-3
TGTGCCAGCAGCCAAGATCCCCTTTTGGATACGCAGTATTTT,CASSQDPLLDTQYF,few,TRBJ2-3,.,TRBV14
TGCAGTGCTAGAACGGCCCGGTTCTACACTGAAGCTTTCTTT,CSARTARFYTEAFF,few,TRBJ1-1,.,TRBV20-1
TGTGCCAGCAGCCAAGAGGCGGAGGTGCTGAACACTGAAGCTTTCTTT,CASSQEAEVLNTEAFF,.,TRBJ1-1,.,TRBV4-2
TGTGCCAGCAACGCCATACGGGGGGATTCAGATACGCAGTATTTT,CASNAIRGDSDTQYF,few,TRBJ2-3,TRBD2,TRBV5-5
TGTGCCATCAGTGAGTCACAGGGTTATAACTATGGCTACACCTTC,CAISESQGYNYGYTF,.,TRBJ1-2,.,TRBV10-3
TGTGCGCGCAGTTTGGCCCCCCTACCTGATACGCAGTATTTT,CARSLAPLPDTQYF,.,TRBJ2-3,.,TRBV12-3/TRBV12-4
TGCGCCAGCAGCCAATGGAACACCGGGGAGCTGTTTTTT,CASSQWNTGELFF,.,TRBJ2-2,.,TRBV4-3
TGTGCCAGCAGCCCCGGGACTGAATCCTACGAGCAGTACTTC,CASSPGTESYEQYF,many,TRBJ2-7,.,TRBV9
TGTGCCAGCAGTTTCGGTAGAACTGAAGCTTTCTTT,CASSFGRTEAFF,few,TRBJ1-1,.,TRBV12-3/TRBV12-4
TGTGCCAGCAGCCCGGCTCCGGAGACCCAGTACTTC,CASSPAPETQYF,few,TRBJ2-5,.,TRBV11-2
TGTGCCAGCAGCCAAGATCCCCAGGGGGGAGAAAAACTGTTTTTT,CASSQDPQGGEKLFF,few,TRBJ1-4,TRBD1,TRBV4-2
TGTGCCAGCAGCTTAGGACAAGGCACCGGGGAGCTGTTTTTT,CASSLGQGTGELFF,many,TRBJ2-2,.,TRBV5-1
TGTGCCAGCAGCCAAGATACCCGTGGGACAGTGAACACTGAAGCTTTCTTT,CASSQDTRGTVNTEAFF,few,TRBJ1-1,TRBD1,TRBV4-2
TGTGCCAGCAGAACACTGCCCAGCGGGGAGCTGTTTTTT,CASRTLPSGELFF,.,TRBJ2-2,.,TRBV6-4
TGTGCCACCAGCAGAGATAGGACACTAGCGAGCACCGGGGAGCTGTTTTTT,CATSRDRTLASTGELFF,.,TRBJ2-2,TRBD2,TRBV15
TGCAGTACCGTTTCGGGACACTTCTACGAGCAGTACTTC,CSTVSGHFYEQYF,.,TRBJ2-7,.,TRBV20-1